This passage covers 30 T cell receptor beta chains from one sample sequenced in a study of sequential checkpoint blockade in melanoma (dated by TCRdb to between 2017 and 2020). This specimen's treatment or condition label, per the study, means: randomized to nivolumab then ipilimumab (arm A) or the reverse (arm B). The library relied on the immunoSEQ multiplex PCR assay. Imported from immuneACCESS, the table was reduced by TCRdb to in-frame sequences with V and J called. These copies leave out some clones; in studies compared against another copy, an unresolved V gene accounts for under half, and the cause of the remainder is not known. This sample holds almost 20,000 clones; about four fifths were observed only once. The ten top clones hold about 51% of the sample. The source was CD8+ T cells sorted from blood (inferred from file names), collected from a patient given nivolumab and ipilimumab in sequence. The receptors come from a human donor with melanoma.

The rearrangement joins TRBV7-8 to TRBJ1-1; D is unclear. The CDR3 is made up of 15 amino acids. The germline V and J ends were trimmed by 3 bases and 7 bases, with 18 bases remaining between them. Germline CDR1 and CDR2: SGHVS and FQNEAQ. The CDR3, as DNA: TGTGCCAGCAGCTTTGGTGGAGGAGCCAGAGGTGAAGCTTTCTTT. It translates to CASSFGGGARGEAFF.

CDR3 bases: TGTGCCAGCAGCCCGGACAGGCCGAGCTCCTACGAGCAGTACTTC. This translates into CASSPDRPSSYEQYF. The chain uses TRBV28 and TRBJ2-5; 7 bases match TRBD1. The J call may be in error: the DNA end matches TRBJ2-7 better. The CDR3 is made up of 15 amino acids. Germline V lookup: CDR1 MDHEN, CDR2 SYDVKM.

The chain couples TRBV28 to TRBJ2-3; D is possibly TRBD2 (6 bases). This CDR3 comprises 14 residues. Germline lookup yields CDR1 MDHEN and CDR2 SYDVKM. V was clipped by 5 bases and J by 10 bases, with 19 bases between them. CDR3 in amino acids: CASSDRDLLLSQYF. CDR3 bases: TGTGCCAGCAGTGACCGGGACTTGCTTTTATCGCAGTATTTT. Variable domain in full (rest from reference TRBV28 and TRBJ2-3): DVKVTQSSRYLVKRTGEKVFLECVQDMDHENMFWYRQDPGLGLRLIYFSYDVKMKEKGDIPEGYSVSREKKERFSLILESASTNQTSMYLCASSDRDLLLSQYFGPGTRLTVL.

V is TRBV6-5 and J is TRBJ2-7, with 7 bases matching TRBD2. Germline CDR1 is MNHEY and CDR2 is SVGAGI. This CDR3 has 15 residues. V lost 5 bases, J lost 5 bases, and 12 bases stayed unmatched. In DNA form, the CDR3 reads TGTGCCAGCAGTAAATACGGGGGGAAGGGGAACGAGCAGTACTTC. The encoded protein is CASSKYGGKGNEQYF.

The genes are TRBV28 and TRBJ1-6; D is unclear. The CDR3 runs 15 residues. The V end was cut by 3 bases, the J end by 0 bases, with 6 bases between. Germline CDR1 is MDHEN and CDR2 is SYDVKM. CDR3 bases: TGTGCCAGCAGTTTGGCATTCTCCTATAATTCACCCCTCCACTTT. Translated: CASSLAFSYNSPLHF.

In nucleotides, the CDR3 is TGTGCCTTGGACAGGGTTACAAACACCATATATTTT. Translated, it gives CALDRVTNTIYF. This chain joins TRBV30 and TRBJ1-3, with 8 bases lining up with TRBD1. CDR1 GTSNPN and CDR2 SVGIG come from the germline V gene (reference sequence). J was trimmed by 6 bases and V by 7 bases; bases with no gene match: 5. This CDR3 is built from 12 residues.

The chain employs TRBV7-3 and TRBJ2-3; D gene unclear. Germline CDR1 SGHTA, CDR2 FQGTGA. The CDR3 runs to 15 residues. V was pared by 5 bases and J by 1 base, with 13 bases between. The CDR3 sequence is CASSPTPTGTDTQYF. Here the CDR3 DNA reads TGTGCCAGCAGCCCCACGCCGACTGGCACAGATACGCAGTATTTT. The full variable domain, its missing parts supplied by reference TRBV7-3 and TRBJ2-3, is GAGVSQTPSNKVTEKGKYVELRCDPISGHTALYWYRQSLGQGPEFLIYFQGTGAADDSGLPNDRFFAVRPEGSVSTLKIQRTERGDSAVYLCASSPTPTGTDTQYFGPGTRLTVL.

The CDR3 is CASSLGPGSTQYF. CDR3 bases: TGTGCCAGCAGCTTAGGCCCAGGGTCTACGCAGTATTTT. The genes are TRBV7-8 and TRBJ2-3; possible D gene TRBD1, 5 bases. Germline lookup yields CDR1 SGHVS and CDR2 FQNEAQ. The CDR3 covers 13 residues. The V end lost 1 base, the J end lost 8 bases, and 10 bases lay between the germline ends.

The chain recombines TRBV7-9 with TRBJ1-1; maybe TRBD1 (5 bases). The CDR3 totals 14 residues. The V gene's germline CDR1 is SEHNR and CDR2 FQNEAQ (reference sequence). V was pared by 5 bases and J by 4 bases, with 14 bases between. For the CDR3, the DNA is TGTGCCAGCAGCCCGGGGGGAGTGGTCACTGAAGCTTTCTTT. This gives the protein CASSPGGVVTEAFF.

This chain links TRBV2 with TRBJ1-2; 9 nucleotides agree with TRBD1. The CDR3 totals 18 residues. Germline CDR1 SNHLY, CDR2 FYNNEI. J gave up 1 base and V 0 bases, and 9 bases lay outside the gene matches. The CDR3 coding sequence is TGTGCCAGCAGTGAAGCGCTGGGACAGGGTATTAGTAACTATGGCTACACCTTC. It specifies CASSEALGQGISNYGYTF. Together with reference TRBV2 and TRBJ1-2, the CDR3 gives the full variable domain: EPEVTQTPSHQVTQMGQEVILRCVPISNHLYFYWYRQILGQKVEFLVSFYNNEISEKSEIFDDQFSVERPDGSNFTLKIRSTKLEDSAMYFCASSEALGQGISNYGYTFGSGTRLTVV.

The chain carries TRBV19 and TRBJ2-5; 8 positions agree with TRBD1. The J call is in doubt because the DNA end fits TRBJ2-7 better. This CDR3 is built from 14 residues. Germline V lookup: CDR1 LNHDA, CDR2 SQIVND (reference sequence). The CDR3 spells CASSIADRDSEQYF. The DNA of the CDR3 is TGTGCCAGTAGTATAGCGGACAGGGACAGCGAGCAGTACTTC.

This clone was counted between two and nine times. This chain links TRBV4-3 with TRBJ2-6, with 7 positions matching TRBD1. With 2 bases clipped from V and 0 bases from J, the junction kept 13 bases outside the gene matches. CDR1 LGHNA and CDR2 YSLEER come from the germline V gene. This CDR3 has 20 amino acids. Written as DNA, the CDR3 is TGCGCCAGCAGCCAACTGATTCTGACAGGGAAGTTCTCTGGGGCCAACGTCCTGACTTTC. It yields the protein CASSQLILTGKFSGANVLTF.

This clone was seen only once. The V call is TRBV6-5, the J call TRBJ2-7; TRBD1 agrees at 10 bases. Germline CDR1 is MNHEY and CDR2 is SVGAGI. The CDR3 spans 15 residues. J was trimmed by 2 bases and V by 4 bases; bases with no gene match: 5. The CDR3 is CASSWPGQGTYEQYF. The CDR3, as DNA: TGTGCCAGCAGTTGGCCGGGACAGGGGACCTACGAGCAGTACTTC.

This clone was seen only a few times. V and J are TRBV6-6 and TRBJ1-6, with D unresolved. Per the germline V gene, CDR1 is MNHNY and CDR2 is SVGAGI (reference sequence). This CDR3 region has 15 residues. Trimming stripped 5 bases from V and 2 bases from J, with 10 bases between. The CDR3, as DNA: TGTGCCAGCAGTGATTATACAGCCTATAATTCACCCCTCCACTTT. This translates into CASSDYTAYNSPLHF.

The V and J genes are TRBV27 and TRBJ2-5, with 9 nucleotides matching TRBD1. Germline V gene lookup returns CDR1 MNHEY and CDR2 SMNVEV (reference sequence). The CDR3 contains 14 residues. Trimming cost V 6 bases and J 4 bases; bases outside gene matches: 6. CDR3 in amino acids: CASSPQGARETQYF. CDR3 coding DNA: TGTGCCAGCAGCCCACAGGGGGCGAGAGAGACCCAGTACTTC.

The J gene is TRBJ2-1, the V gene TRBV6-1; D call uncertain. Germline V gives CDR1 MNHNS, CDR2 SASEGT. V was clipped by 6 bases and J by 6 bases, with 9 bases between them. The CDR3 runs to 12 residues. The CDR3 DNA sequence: TGTGCCAGCAGGTTAGCTACCAATGAGCAGTTCTTC. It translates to CASRLATNEQFF.

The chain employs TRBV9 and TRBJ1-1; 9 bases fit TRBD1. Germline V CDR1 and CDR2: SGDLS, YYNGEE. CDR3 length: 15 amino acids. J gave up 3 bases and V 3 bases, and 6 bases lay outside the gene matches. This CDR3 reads CASSAGQGGDTEAFF. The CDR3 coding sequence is TGTGCCAGCAGCGCGGGACAGGGCGGGGACACTGAAGCTTTCTTT.

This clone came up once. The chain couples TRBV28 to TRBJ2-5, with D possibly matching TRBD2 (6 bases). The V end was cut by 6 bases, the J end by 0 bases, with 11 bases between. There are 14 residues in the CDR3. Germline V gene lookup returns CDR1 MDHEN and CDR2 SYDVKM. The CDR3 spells CASRMRGYQETQYF. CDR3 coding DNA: TGTGCCAGCAGAATGCGGGGATACCAAGAGACCCAGTACTTC.

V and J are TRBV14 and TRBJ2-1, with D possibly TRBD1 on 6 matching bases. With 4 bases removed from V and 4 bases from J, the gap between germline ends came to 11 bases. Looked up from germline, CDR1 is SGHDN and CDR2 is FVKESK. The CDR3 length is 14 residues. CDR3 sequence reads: CASSPGTPYNEQFF. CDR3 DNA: TGTGCCAGCAGCCCCGGGACACCTTACAATGAGCAGTTCTTC. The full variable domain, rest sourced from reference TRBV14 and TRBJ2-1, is EAGVTQFPSHSVIEKGQTVTLRCDPISGHDNLYWYRRVMGKEIKFLLHFVKESKQDESGMPNNRFLAERTGGTYSTLKVQPAELEDSGVYFCASSPGTPYNEQFFGPGTRLTVL.

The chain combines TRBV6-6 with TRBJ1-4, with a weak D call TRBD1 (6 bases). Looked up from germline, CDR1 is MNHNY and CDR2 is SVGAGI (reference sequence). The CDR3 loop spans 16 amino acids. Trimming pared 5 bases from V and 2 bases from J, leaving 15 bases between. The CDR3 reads CASSRATGRTNEKLFF. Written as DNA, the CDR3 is TGTGCCAGCAGTCGAGCCACAGGGCGCACTAATGAAAAACTGTTTTTT.

The CDR3 DNA reads as TGTGCCAGTAGTATAAATAGCGGGAGTGACGAGCAGTACTTC. This sequence encodes CASSINSGSDEQYF. This chain uses TRBV19 with TRBJ2-7; 9 nucleotides align to TRBD2. CDR1 LNHDA and CDR2 SQIVND come from the germline V gene (reference sequence). The CDR3 has 14 residues. V lost 2 bases to trimming and J lost 5 bases; unmatched junction nucleotides: 4.

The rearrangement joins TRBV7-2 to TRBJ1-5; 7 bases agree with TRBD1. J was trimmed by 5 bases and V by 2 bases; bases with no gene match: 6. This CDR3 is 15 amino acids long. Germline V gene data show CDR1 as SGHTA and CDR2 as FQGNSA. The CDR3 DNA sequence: TGTGCCAGCAGCTTACGACAGGGTCAAGATCAGCCCCAGCATTTT. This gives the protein CASSLRQGQDQPQHF.

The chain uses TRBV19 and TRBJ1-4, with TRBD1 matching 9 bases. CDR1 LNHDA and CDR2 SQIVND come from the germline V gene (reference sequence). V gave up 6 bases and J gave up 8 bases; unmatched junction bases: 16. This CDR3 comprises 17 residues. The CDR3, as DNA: TGTGCCAGTAGCCATTCACCCGGGACAGGGTTTCGAGAAAAACTGTTTTTT. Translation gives CASSHSPGTGFREKLFF. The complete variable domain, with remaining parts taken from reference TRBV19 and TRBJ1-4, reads DGGITQSPKYLFRKEGQNVTLSCEQNLNHDAMYWYRQDPGQGLRLIYYSQIVNDFQKGDIAEGYSVSREKKESFPLTVTSAQKNPTAFYLCASSHSPGTGFREKLFFGSGTQLSVL.

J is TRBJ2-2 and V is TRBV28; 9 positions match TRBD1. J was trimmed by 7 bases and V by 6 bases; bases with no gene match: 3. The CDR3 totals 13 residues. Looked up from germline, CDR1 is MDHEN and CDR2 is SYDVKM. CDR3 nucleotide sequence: TGTGCCAGCAGCACAGGGGGCAACGGGGAGCTGTTTTTT. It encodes CASSTGGNGELFF.

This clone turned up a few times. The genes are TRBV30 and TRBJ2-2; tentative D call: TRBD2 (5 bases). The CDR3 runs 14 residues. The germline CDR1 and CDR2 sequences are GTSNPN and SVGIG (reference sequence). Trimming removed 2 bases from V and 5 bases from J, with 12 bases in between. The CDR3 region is CAWSRGLETGELFF. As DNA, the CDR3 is TGTGCCTGGAGTCGAGGGTTGGAGACCGGGGAGCTGTTTTTT.

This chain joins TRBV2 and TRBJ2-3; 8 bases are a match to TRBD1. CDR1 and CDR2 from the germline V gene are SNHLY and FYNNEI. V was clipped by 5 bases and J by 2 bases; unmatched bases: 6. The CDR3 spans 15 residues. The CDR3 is CASSLRQGITDTQYF. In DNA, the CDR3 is TGTGCCAGCAGTCTACGACAGGGGATCACAGATACGCAGTATTTT.

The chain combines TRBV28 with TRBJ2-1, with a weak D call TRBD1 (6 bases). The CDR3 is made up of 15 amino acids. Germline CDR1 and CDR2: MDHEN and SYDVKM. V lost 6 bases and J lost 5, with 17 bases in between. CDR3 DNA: TGTGCCAGCAGGGCCCTACTGGGGGCAAACAATGAGCAGTTCTTC. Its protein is CASRALLGANNEQFF.

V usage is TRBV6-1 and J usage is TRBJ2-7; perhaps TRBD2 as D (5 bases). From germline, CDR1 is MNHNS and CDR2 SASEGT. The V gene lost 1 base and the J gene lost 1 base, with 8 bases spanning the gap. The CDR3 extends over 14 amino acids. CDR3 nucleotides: TGTGCCAGCAGTGAAGAAGAGGGATCCTACGAGCAGTACTTC. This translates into CASSEEEGSYEQYF.

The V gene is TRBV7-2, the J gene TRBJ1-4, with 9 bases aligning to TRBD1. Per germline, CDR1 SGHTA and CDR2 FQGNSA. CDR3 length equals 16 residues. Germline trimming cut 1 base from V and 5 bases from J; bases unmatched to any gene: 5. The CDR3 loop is CASSLVGGTGNEKLFF. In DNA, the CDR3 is TGTGCCAGCAGCTTAGTTGGTGGGACAGGGAATGAAAAACTGTTTTTT. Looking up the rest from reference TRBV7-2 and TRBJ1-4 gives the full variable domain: GAGVSQSPSNKVTEKGKDVELRCDPISGHTALYWYRQSLGQGLEFLIYFQGNSAPDKSGLPSDRFSAERTGGSVSTLTIQRTQQEDSAVYLCASSLVGGTGNEKLFFGSGTQLSVL.

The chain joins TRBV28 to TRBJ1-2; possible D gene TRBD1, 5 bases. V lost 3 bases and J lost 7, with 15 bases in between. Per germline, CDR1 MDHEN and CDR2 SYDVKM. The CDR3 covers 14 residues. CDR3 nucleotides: TGTGCCAGCAGTTTCCCGGACATTCTCCTTGGCTACACCTTC. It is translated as CASSFPDILLGYTF.